This T cell receptor (beta chain) was observed in a study of CD8 T cells in ankylosing spondylitis. Study-wide points: Within peripheral blood, clones linked to disease were CD8+ and relatively rare. Typical of ankylosing spondylitis blood, it appeared, was a TCR beta motif of under 10 highly homologous variants.

In this sample, this clonotype turned up a few times. Antigen: not known. Germline V gene lookup returns CDR1 SGHRS and CDR2 YFSETQ. This CDR3 contains 14 residues. With 3 bases removed from V and 5 bases from J, the gap between germline ends came to 11 bases. Libraries for TCR beta were made by quantitative 5'-RACE with molecular barcodes. TCRdb reprocessed the 5' RACE reads via MiXCR and lists one record per CDR3 protein. Seen here are some 840,000 distinct CDR3 sequences, over 9.5% observed once, and the top ten hold roughly 0.51%. Sequencing was performed on blood, either unsorted or a sorted T cell fraction (not recorded which). The clonotype originates from a male donor with ankylosing spondylitis. The rearrangement joins TRBV5-1 to TRBJ2-2; D is uncertain. The CDR3 DNA reads as TGCGCCAGCAGCTGGGTTACGGATACCGGGGAGCTGTTTTTT. Translating gives CASSWVTDTGELFF.